These T cell receptor beta chains were read from a single sample in a study of CD8+ T cells in alopecia areata. The data were produced by immunoSEQ multiplex PCR, yet TCRdb's version contains in-frame clones alone and is incomplete. The table records 170,000 or so clones, 59% of them present only once. The starting material was CD4+ T cells sorted from blood, obtained at week 0. Every receptor here comes from a human donor with alopecia areata. Both conserved end residues are part of each CDR3. D genes are given only for firm matches. Only some rows state a clone size, as once, few, many or a class for expanded clones.

clone_size | j_call | d_call | v_call | cdr3_nt | cdr3_aa
once | TRBJ1-5 | TRBD1 | TRBV30 | TGTGCCTGGAGTAGGGTGACAGGGGGAGGTCAGCCCCAGCATTTT | CAWSRVTGGGQPQHF
once | TRBJ2-7 | . | TRBV2 | TGTGCCAGCAGCCAAAACCCGGGACCCGAAGGATGGGAGCAGTACTTC | CASSQNPGPEGWEQYF
few | TRBJ2-3 | TRBD1 | TRBV10-3 | TGTGCCATCAGCAAGACGGGACAGGGCACAGATACGCAGTATTTT | CAISKTGQGTDTQYF
few | TRBJ2-3 | . | TRBV11-2 | TGTGCCAGCAGCACCGGGGCGGAAGATACGCAGTATTTT | CASSTGAEDTQYF
few | TRBJ1-2 | . | TRBV18 | TGTGCCAGCTCACCAAAGGGGGTCTTTGATGGCTACACCTTC | CASSPKGVFDGYTF
few | TRBJ2-3 | TRBD2 | TRBV7-2 | TGTGCCAGCAGCACCCAACTAGCGGGGGGGCCGGATACGCAGTATTTT | CASSTQLAGGPDTQYF
. | TRBJ2-5 | . | TRBV7-2 | TGTGCCAGCAGCAAGGGACCGAACCAAGAGACCCAGTACTTC | CASSKGPNQETQYF
. | TRBJ2-3 | . | TRBV29-1 | TGCAGCGTTGAACCGCCGACAGATACGCAGTATTTT | CSVEPPTDTQYF
few | TRBJ2-6 | . | TRBV7-9 | TGTGCCAGCAGTTTACAGACCTCTGGGGCCAACGTCCTGACTTTC | CASSLQTSGANVLTF
. | TRBJ2-7 | TRBD2 | TRBV5-1 | TGCGCCAGCAGCCCCGGGACTAGCGGCTACGAGCAGTACTTC | CASSPGTSGYEQYF
. | TRBJ2-2 | TRBD1 | TRBV29-1 | TGCAGCGTTGGGGGACAGCGGACGACCGGGGAGCTGTTTTTT | CSVGGQRTTGELFF
few | TRBJ2-2 | . | TRBV4-2 | TGTGCCAGCAGCCAAGACCCTTCCACCGGGGAGCTGTTTTTT | CASSQDPSTGELFF
. | TRBJ1-1 | . | TRBV30 | TGTGCCTGGAGTGTAACAGCGTCGGACACTGAAGCTTTCTTT | CAWSVTASDTEAFF
. | TRBJ2-3 | . | TRBV1 | TGCACCAGCAGCCAAAGGAGGGCTAGCGGGCTAGATACGCAGTATTTT | CTSSQRRASGLDTQYF
. | TRBJ2-6 | . | TRBV29-1 | TGCAGCGTTGAGGGACAAGGGGCGACGGGGGCCAACGTCCTGACTTTC | CSVEGQGATGANVLTF
few | TRBJ1-5 | . | TRBV5-4 | TGTGCCAGCAGCTTGAAAGTACAACCCGTGCGGCCCCAGCATTTT | CASSLKVQPVRPQHF
many | TRBJ1-6 | TRBD1 | TRBV2 | TGTGCCAGCAGTGAAGGACAGGGAGGCGTTTCACCCCTCCACTTT | CASSEGQGGVSPLHF
. | TRBJ1-1 | . | TRBV29-1 | TGCAGCGTTGAACTAAGGCAGGGGCGCACTGAAGCTTTCTTT | CSVELRQGRTEAFF
once | TRBJ1-2 | . | TRBV7-2 | TGTGCCAGCAGCTTTAGGACAGCCCTCTATGGCTACACCTTC | CASSFRTALYGYTF
. | TRBJ2-7 | . | TRBV7-2 | TGTGCCAGCAGCTTAACCAGAACCTACTACGAGCAGTACTTC | CASSLTRTYYEQYF
. | TRBJ1-1 | . | TRBV30 | TGTGCCTGGGGAGGGTACAAAACTGAAGCTTTCTTT | CAWGGYKTEAFF
. | TRBJ2-1 | TRBD1 | TRBV7-8 | TGTGCCAGCAGCCTACGGACGGGGCCGGGGGACAGGGAGCAGTTCTTC | CASSLRTGPGDREQFF
few | TRBJ1-1 | . | TRBV5-1 | TGCGCCAGCACCCTGGGAGGGTACACTGAAGCTTTCTTT | CASTLGGYTEAFF
few | TRBJ1-2 | . | TRBV29-1 | TGCAGCGTTGAGGAGGCAAATTATGGCTACACCTTC | CSVEEANYGYTF
. | TRBJ2-3 | TRBD1 | TRBV11-3 | TGTGCCAGCAGCTTAGGTCAGGGGGCCACAGATACGCAGTATTTT | CASSLGQGATDTQYF
. | TRBJ2-5 | . | TRBV9 | TGTGCCAGCAGCGTAGGAACCCAGGGCCACCAAGAGACCCAGTACTTC | CASSVGTQGHQETQYF
. | TRBJ1-2 | . | TRBV29-1 | TGCAGCGTTGAACCCGACAGTAACTATGGCTACACCTTC | CSVEPDSNYGYTF
. | TRBJ2-1 | . | TRBV4-1 | TGCGCCAGCAGCCCTCCCGGGTGGGAGCAGTTCTTC | CASSPPGWEQFF
. | TRBJ2-3 | TRBD1 | TRBV30 | TGTGCCTGGGGAAATGGTCAGGGGGTCGCAGATACGCAGTATTTT | CAWGNGQGVADTQYF
. | TRBJ2-5 | TRBD1 | TRBV7-2 | TGTGCCAGCAGCCCCGGACAGGGACGAGAGACCCAGTACTTC | CASSPGQGRETQYF